This T cell receptor beta chain was recorded in a study of a mutant IDH1 vaccine in newly diagnosed glioma. Across the whole study: Before enrollment, patients got radiotherapy alone, temozolomide alone, or mostly the combination.

Only in-frame clones appear in the TCRdb table, and some are missing; sequencing was by immunoSEQ multiplex PCR. The data show 49,000 or so clones, about 77% seen once. Time point reported: week 5, during vaccination. The investigators gave 300 ug of mutant IDH1 20-mer peptide in each vaccine dose, together with topical imiquimod. Trimming took off 4 bases at V and 4 bases at J, with 20 bases between the two ends. This CDR3 is 17 amino acids long. Germline loops: CDR1 SGHRS, CDR2 YFSETQ. Worth noting for this clone: Its cognate antigen is unknown.

The sequencing here drew on PBMCs, taken from a glioma patient whose treatment included an IDH1 peptide vaccine. The chain recombines TRBV5-1 with TRBJ2-2, with TRBD2 as a possible D gene (6 bases). The clonotype originates from a woman aged 40 to 49 with glioma. CDR3 bases: TGCGCCAGCAGCCCCGACGTCGGGGGACGAGGCACCGGGGAGCTGTTTTTT. It translates to CASSPDVGGRGTGELFF.